This T cell receptor (beta chain) was retrieved from a study of blood T cell repertoires in COVID-19. Study overall: Acute and convalescent COVID-19 samples came from the United States, Italy and Spain. In each case, the material was cDNA or gDNA derived from T cells, B-cell-depleted T cells, or PBMCs.

In the original analysis: Reference gene primer amplification gave nucleated cell count estimates. Assay: immunoSEQ multiplex PCR; the TCRdb copy retains only in-frame clones and omits some. That table supplies the V and J calls and clone size; D and trimming were determined from the DNA. The sample yields approximately 210,000 clones, more than 70% seen once. Material for sequencing was peripheral blood. This sequence originates from a man in his fifties or sixties with active or convalescent COVID-19.

CDR3 coding DNA: TGTGCCTGGAGTGCGGGGACAGGGGCTAACTATGGCTACACCTTC. Amino acid sequence: CAWSAGTGANYGYTF. This chain joins TRBV30 and TRBJ1-2; 10 bases match TRBD1. Germline trimming cut 1 base from V and 0 bases from J; bases unmatched to any gene: 2. Looked up from germline, CDR1 is GTSNPN and CDR2 is SVGIG (reference sequence). The CDR3 is 15 amino acids.